The clone carrying this T cell receptor (beta chain) occurred many times. The entry originates in a study of neurological immune-mediated disorders. CDR1 and CDR2 from the germline V gene are SGHRS and YFSETQ. This CDR3 is built from 15 residues. The ends were cut back, 5 bases at V and 7 bases at J, with 19 bases in the middle. One entry per CDR3 protein, called by TCRdb with MiXCR from the 5' RACE reads. Among under 75,000 distinct CDR3 sequences listed, about 5% were seen once. Unsorted libraries were prepared from 2 million PBMCs that had been stored at -80 C. Sequenced sample: PBMCs. The sequence derives from a human donor with multiple sclerosis. The donor label of this sample is uncertain. The chain carries TRBV5-1 and TRBJ2-1; perhaps D is TRBD1 or TRBD2 (6 bases each). CDR3 DNA sequence: TGCGCCAGCAGGCCTGGGGGGCAGGCGGGGAATGAGCAGTTCTTC. Amino acid sequence: CASRPGGQAGNEQFF.